These 5 T cell receptor beta chains were sequenced from one sample in a study of cytomegalovirus exposure and HLA in healthy donors. PCR involved 60 Vbeta and 13 Jbeta primers. Using immunoSEQ multiplex PCR, the repertoire was profiled, and TCRdb retains in-frame clones only, with some absent. This sample contains about 210,000 clones. The material sequenced was PBMCs. Receptor source: a young woman in good health and CMV-seropositive.

The CDR3 protein is CASSLAGTSDYEQYF. The CDR3 DNA reads as TGTGCCAGCAGCTTAGCCGGGACTAGCGACTACGAGCAGTACTTC. The chain is built from TRBV7-6 and TRBJ2-7, with 10 bases identical to TRBD2. Germline CDR1 reads SGHVS; CDR2 reads FNYEAQ. CDR3 size: 15 residues. V lost 0 bases to trimming and J lost 3 bases; unmatched junction nucleotides: 2.

The rearrangement uses TRBV6-1 and TRBJ2-3; a weak D match, TRBD1 (6 bases). CDR3 size: 16 residues. Germline V gene lookup returns CDR1 MNHNS and CDR2 SASEGT. Trimming left V 2 bases short and J 4 bases short, with 16 bases between. For the CDR3, the DNA is TGTGCCAGCAGTGAATCGAGGGGGTTAAACTCAGATACGCAGTATTTT. It encodes CASSESRGLNSDTQYF.

The rearrangement links TRBV19 to TRBJ1-1; 7 nucleotides align to TRBD1. The CDR3 contains 15 residues. The trim removed 3 bases at V and 4 bases at J, leaving 8 bases unmatched. Looked up from germline, CDR1 is LNHDA and CDR2 is SQIVND (reference sequence). The CDR3 sequence is CASSIGVTGATEAFF. The CDR3 DNA sequence: TGTGCCAGTAGTATTGGGGTTACAGGGGCCACTGAAGCTTTCTTT.

The V and J genes are TRBV5-5 and TRBJ1-5; unclear D gene. The V gene's germline CDR1 is SGHKS and CDR2 YYEKEE (reference sequence). The CDR3 length is 17 residues. V shed 0 bases and J shed 0 bases, with 13 bases lying between them. For the CDR3, the DNA is TGTGCCAGCAGCTTGGCCTGGGCGACCTTTAGCAATCAGCCCCAGCATTTT. Its protein product is CASSLAWATFSNQPQHF.

This rearrangement joins TRBV7-9 to TRBJ1-4; TRBD1 matches 9 bases. This CDR3 is 16 amino acids long. Germline-derived CDR1 and CDR2 are SEHNR and FQNEAQ (reference sequence). Trimming removed 4 bases from V and 7 bases from J; junction bases left unmatched: 10. CDR3 bases: TGTGCCAGCAGCTCCACCCACAGGGGGCTCGGTGAAAAACTGTTTTTT. It yields the protein CASSSTHRGLGEKLFF.